This TCR beta chain was sequenced during a study of T-cell reconstitution after alpha-beta-depleted transplantation in children. This clonotype showed up just a few times. This CDR3 has 16 residues. V lost 1 base to trimming and J lost 7 bases, with 19 bases between them. Preparing the TCRbeta library involved the use of unique molecular identifiers. A single record per CDR3 protein comes from TCRdb applying MiXCR to the PCR reads. Here the sample spans around 340,000 distinct CDR3 sequences, 13% being singletons. The TCR originated in a human donor who donated a stem cell graft to a child with Fanconi anemia. The sample was PBMCs, taken from the stem cell graft. The V gene is TRBV12-3 or TRBV12-4, the J gene TRBJ1-2, with a possible D match to TRBD1 (6 bases). The CDR3 reads CASSLGGVWGQGGYTF. The CDR3 nucleotides read TGTGCCAGCAGTTTAGGGGGGGTCTGGGGGCAAGGTGGCTACACCTTC.